This entry lists 29 T cell receptor beta chains sequenced from one sample in a study of identical twins. TCRdb processed the 5' RACE reads anew with MiXCR; each CDR3 protein has one entry. The sample lists 1.5 million to 2 million distinct CDR3 sequences; roughly 35% were seen once. Sequencing input: cord blood. These receptors came from a newborn girl in good health.

V is TRBV20-1 and J is TRBJ2-3; 8 nucleotides agree with TRBD2. This CDR3 has 13 residues. Germline CDR1 and CDR2: DFQATT and SNEGSKA (reference sequence). V was pared by 4 bases and J by 3 bases, with 3 bases of the junction left unmatched. The CDR3 DNA sequence: TGCAGTGCTAAGCGGGGGCCTACAGATACGCAGTATTTT. Translating gives CSAKRGPTDTQYF.

The CDR3 sequence is CSASGGVRPYEQYF. The CDR3 coding sequence is TGCAGCGCCTCAGGGGGCGTAAGGCCCTACGAGCAGTACTTC. The V gene is TRBV20-1, the J gene TRBJ2-7, with 8 bases aligning to TRBD1. The CDR3 totals 14 residues. In germline, CDR1 is DFQATT, CDR2 SNEGSKA (reference sequence).

This clonotype was found a few times. The J gene is TRBJ1-2, the V gene TRBV11-2, with D unresolved. Trimming pared 1 base from V and 13 bases from J, leaving 16 bases between. The CDR3 has 13 amino acids. Germline CDR1 is SGHAT and CDR2 is FQNNGV. In nucleotides, the CDR3 is TGTGCCAGCAGCTTAGGGACCAGTGGGGTCCCCACCTTC. Its translation: CASSLGTSGVPTF. Full variable domain (rest looked up from reference TRBV11-2 and TRBJ1-2): EAGVAQSPRYKIIEKRQSVAFWCNPISGHATLYWYQQILGQGPKLLIQFQNNGVVDDSQLPKDRFSAERLKGVDSTLKIQPAKLEDSAVYLCASSLGTSGVPTFGSGTRLTVV.

The J gene is TRBJ1-2, the V gene TRBV5-1; tentatively, D is TRBD1 (6 bases). Germline CDR1 reads SGHRS; CDR2 reads YFSETQ. This CDR3 is 14 amino acids long. V gave up 5 bases and J gave up 3 bases, with 14 bases separating them. The CDR3 is CASSSGTSDYGYTF. The DNA for the CDR3 is TGCGCCAGCAGTTCCGGGACATCCGACTATGGCTACACCTTC. The full variable domain, in which reference TRBV5-1 and TRBJ1-2 provide the parts outside the CDR3, is KAGVTQTPRYLIKTRGQQVTLSCSPISGHRSVSWYQQTPGQGLQFLFEYFSETQRNKGNFPGRFSGRQFSNSRSEMNVSTLELGDSALYLCASSSGTSDYGYTFGSGTRLTVV.

The rearrangement joins TRBV27 to TRBJ2-1; TRBD2 aligns across 12 bases. Germline values: CDR1 MNHEY, CDR2 SMNVEV (reference sequence). V was clipped by 9 bases and J by 3 bases; unmatched bases: 12. The CDR3 loop spans 17 amino acids. The CDR3 loop reads CARTSSGTSGFYNEQFF. CDR3 nucleotide sequence: TGTGCCAGGACCAGTTCCGGGACTAGCGGGTTCTACAATGAGCAGTTCTTC.

This clonotype was recorded a few times. V and J are TRBV6-6 and TRBJ1-1; 8 bases line up with TRBD1. V lost 6 bases, J lost 4 bases, and 10 bases stayed unmatched. This CDR3 is 15 amino acids long. CDR1 and CDR2 (germline): MNHNY, SVGAGI (reference sequence). DNA for the CDR3: TGTGCCAGCAGCTATCGGGTCACAGGGGGCACTGAAGCTTTCTTT. Translated, it gives CASSYRVTGGTEAFF.

This clonotype was counted only a few times. This chain links TRBV7-9 with TRBJ2-7; 9 bases map to TRBD2. With 1 base clipped from V and 1 base from J, the junction kept 8 bases outside the gene matches. The germline V gene has CDR1 SEHNR and CDR2 FQNEAQ (reference sequence). The CDR3 spans 17 residues. CDR3 sequence: CASSLVRASGTSYEQYF. Written as DNA, the CDR3 is TGTGCCAGCAGCTTAGTACGAGCTAGCGGGACTTCCTACGAGCAGTACTTC.

This clonotype was detected a few times. The rearrangement uses TRBV5-1 and TRBJ2-1; possibly TRBD1 or TRBD2 for D (5 bases each). Germline lookup yields CDR1 SGHRS and CDR2 YFSETQ. The CDR3 sequence is 16 residues long. The V end lost 0 bases, the J end lost 8 bases, and 18 bases lay between the germline ends. CDR3 nucleotide sequence: TGCGCCAGCAGCTTGGAGGGACGCTCAGGGAACTATGAGCAGTTCTTC. Translation: CASSLEGRSGNYEQFF.

This clonotype was seen only a few times. The genes are TRBV6-1 and TRBJ2-5; the D gene is possibly TRBD1 (6 bases). Germline CDR1 reads MNHNS; CDR2 reads SASEGT. Trimming took 4 bases from V and 2 from J, leaving 14 bases between them. The CDR3 loop spans 15 amino acids. The CDR3 is CASSVRVRGQETQYF. The CDR3 DNA follows: TGTGCCAGCAGTGTCCGGGTGAGGGGGCAAGAGACCCAGTACTTC.

The chain combines TRBV12-3 or TRBV12-4 with TRBJ1-5; 7 bases line up with TRBD1. J lost 3 bases, V lost 6 bases, and 8 bases had no gene match. This CDR3 is 15 amino acids long. The CDR3 bases are TGTGCCAGCAGCTGGGGGGGACAGTACAATCAGCCCCAGCATTTT. Its translation: CASSWGGQYNQPQHF.

The chain is built from TRBV20-1 and TRBJ2-7; the D call may be TRBD1 or TRBD2 (6 bases each). V was pared by 3 bases and J by 7 bases, with 16 bases between. Germline loops: CDR1 DFQATT, CDR2 SNEGSKA (reference sequence). This CDR3 is built from 13 residues. The CDR3 region is CSARGRTDNEQYF. The CDR3 nucleotides read TGCAGTGCTAGGGGGAGGACAGATAATGAGCAGTACTTC.

This clonotype was detected ten times or more. The junction departs from germline at one end; a sequencing error may be responsible. This sequence joins TRBV5-1 and TRBJ2-1; possibly TRBD2 for D (6 bases). The germline gives CDR1 SGHRS, CDR2 YFSETQ. This CDR3 has 15 amino acids. The CDR3 region is CASSLVGGLYNEQFF. The CDR3 coding sequence is TGTGCCAGCAGCTTAGTCGGGGGATTATACAATGAGCAGTTCTTC.

V is TRBV27 and J is TRBJ2-5, with D perhaps matching TRBD2 (5 bases). Trimming left V 7 bases short and J 7 bases short, with 16 bases between. The CDR3 consists of 13 residues. Looked up from germline, CDR1 is MNHEY and CDR2 is SMNVEV (reference sequence). For the CDR3, the DNA is TGTGCCAGCACTTTCAGTGGGAGCGGGACCCAGTACTTC. This gives the protein CASTFSGSGTQYF.

V is TRBV4-2 and J is TRBJ1-3; possibly TRBD1 for D (5 bases). This CDR3 comprises 12 residues. Germline V lookup: CDR1 LGHNA, CDR2 YNFKEQ. V was shortened by 4 bases and J by 6 bases, with 7 bases between the two germline ends. CDR3 amino acids: CASSLQENTIYF. CDR3 coding DNA: TGTGCCAGCAGCCTACAGGAAAACACCATATATTTT.

The J gene is TRBJ2-7, the V gene TRBV10-3, with a possible D match to TRBD2 (6 bases). V was trimmed by 3 bases and J by 7 bases, leaving 19 bases between them. The CDR3 runs 15 residues. From germline, CDR1 is ENHRY and CDR2 SYGVKD. CDR3 nucleotide sequence: TGTGCCATCAGTGAAGCCGGGAGCTCCTACAATGAGCAGTACTTC. This sequence encodes CAISEAGSSYNEQYF.

This clonotype has a handful of counts. V usage is TRBV20-1 and J usage is TRBJ2-7; 8 positions match TRBD2. The CDR3 sequence is 14 residues long. Germline V CDR1 and CDR2: DFQATT, SNEGSKA (reference sequence). The J segment lost 2 bases and the V segment lost 1 base, leaving 4 bases of the junction unmatched. The CDR3 nucleotides are TGCAGTGCTAGAGTGGGTAGCGGGGCCTACGAGCAGTACTTC. This translates into CSARVGSGAYEQYF.

On this clonotype itself: The junction shows a germline mismatch at one end, possibly a read error. The chain carries TRBV6-2 or TRBV6-3 and TRBJ1-6; 7 nucleotides match TRBD1. The CDR3 length is 19 residues. The V gene's germline CDR1 is MNHEY and CDR2 SVGEGT. The CDR3 DNA follows: TGTGCCAGCAGTTACCCCGACCGCGGACTGACAGGGAAGGTTTCACCCCCCCACTTT. This translates into CASSYPDRGLTGKVSPPHF.

This clonotype showed up many times. Germline is not matched at one junction end, which may reflect a read error. This chain joins TRBV5-1 and TRBJ2-1, with 11 nucleotides matching TRBD2. From germline, CDR1 is SGHRS and CDR2 YFSETQ. The CDR3 spans 15 residues. CDR3: CASSLTSGGSNEQFF. The CDR3 nucleotides are TGTGCCAGCAGCCTTACTAGCGGGGGTTCCAATGAGCAGTTCTTC.

This clonotype was found many times. V is TRBV5-1 and J is TRBJ2-1, with D possibly being TRBD2 (5 bases). This CDR3 region has 11 residues. Germline V gene data show CDR1 as SGHRS and CDR2 as YFSETQ. Trimming cost V 7 bases and J 8 bases, with 10 bases left between them. CDR3 in DNA: TGCGCCAGCTATTATAGCGATGAGCAGTTCTTC. Amino acids: CASYYSDEQFF.

The chain joins TRBV24-1 to TRBJ2-2; 7 nucleotides match TRBD2. V lost 4 bases, J lost 4 bases, and 5 bases stayed unmatched. The CDR3 consists of 15 residues. Germline V CDR1 and CDR2: KGHDR, SFDVKD. CDR3 sequence reads: CATSEAGATTGELFF. CDR3 DNA sequence: TGTGCCACCAGTGAGGCGGGAGCCACCACCGGGGAGCTGTTTTTT.

A few counts support this clonotype. The V and J genes are TRBV14 and TRBJ1-2, with 9 bases fitting TRBD1. Germline trimming cut 0 bases from V and 9 bases from J; bases unmatched to any gene: 11. Germline V gene lookup returns CDR1 SGHDN and CDR2 FVKESK. The CDR3 spans 16 residues. The CDR3 loop is CASSQDFGAQGASYTF. CDR3 DNA sequence: TGTGCCAGCAGCCAAGATTTCGGCGCACAGGGGGCGAGCTACACCTTC.

This clonotype was found a few times. The chain has TRBV10-3 and TRBJ2-3; 8 positions agree with TRBD2. Germline-derived CDR1 and CDR2 are ENHRY and SYGVKD. The CDR3 length is 13 residues. The J segment lost 4 bases and the V segment lost 8 bases, leaving 5 bases of the junction unmatched. CDR3 bases: TGTGCCATCGGCAGCGGGGGAGCAGATACGCAGTATTTT. It is translated as CAIGSGGADTQYF.

This clonotype was detected ten times or more. For the CDR3, the DNA is TGTGCCAGCAGCTTGGCCACAGGCTACACTGAAGCTTTCTTT. Protein: CASSLATGYTEAFF. The J gene is TRBJ1-1, the V gene TRBV7-9, with a tentative D call TRBD1 (5 bases). The CDR3 is made up of 14 amino acids. Germline V lookup: CDR1 SEHNR, CDR2 FQNEAQ (reference sequence). The V gene lost 3 bases and the J gene lost 3 bases, with 11 bases spanning the gap.

This clonotype has at least ten counts. The chain recombines TRBV6-5 with TRBJ2-7; weak D call: TRBD2 (6 bases). V shed 5 bases and J shed 2 bases, with 13 bases lying between them. This CDR3 is built from 14 residues. Germline values: CDR1 MNHEY, CDR2 SVGAGI. This CDR3 is CASSGVTRPYEQYF. For the CDR3, the DNA is TGTGCCAGCAGTGGAGTGACTAGACCCTACGAGCAGTACTTC.

In its sample, this clonotype was seen a few times. The chain links TRBV20-1 to TRBJ1-4; TRBD1 is a possible D gene (5 bases). Trimming removed 3 bases from V and 3 bases from J, with 5 bases in between. This CDR3 comprises 12 residues. Germline V gene data show CDR1 as DFQATT and CDR2 as SNEGSKA (reference sequence). The CDR3 DNA reads as TGCAGTGCTAGCAGGGCTAATGAAAAACTGTTTTTT. Its protein product is CSASRANEKLFF.

This clonotype was seen more than once but under ten times. This chain links TRBV25-1 with TRBJ2-2, with 10 bases identical to TRBD2. Germline loops: CDR1 MGHDK, CDR2 SYGVNS. V trimming: 3 bases; J trimming: 4 bases; junction bases outside the gene matches: 11. This CDR3 comprises 18 residues. CDR3 nucleotide sequence: TGTGCCAGCAGTGACCCCCATAGCGGGAGGCTCGGCACCGGGGAGCTGTTTTTT. Residues: CASSDPHSGRLGTGELFF.

This clonotype appeared a few times. This sequence joins TRBV12-3 or TRBV12-4 and TRBJ2-7, with D perhaps being TRBD1 or TRBD2 (6 bases each). The CDR3 loop spans 15 amino acids. V was trimmed by 3 bases and J by 0 bases, leaving 12 bases between them. The CDR3 sequence: CASSLRGADSYEQYF. CDR3 DNA sequence: TGTGCCAGCAGTTTGAGGGGGGCTGACTCCTACGAGCAGTACTTC.

This clonotype was seen only a few times. The chain couples TRBV28 to TRBJ2-3; D not resolved. The CDR3 covers 14 residues. V was cut by 4 bases and J by 1 base, with 9 bases left in between. Looked up from germline, CDR1 is MDHEN and CDR2 is SYDVKM. The DNA for the CDR3 is TGTGCCAGCAGTTACGAGGACCGCACAGATACGCAGTATTTT. Its protein product is CASSYEDRTDTQYF. Full variable domain (outside the CDR3, taken from reference TRBV28 and TRBJ2-3): DVKVTQSSRYLVKRTGEKVFLECVQDMDHENMFWYRQDPGLGLRLIYFSYDVKMKEKGDIPEGYSVSREKKERFSLILESASTNQTSMYLCASSYEDRTDTQYFGPGTRLTVL.

The chain recombines TRBV6-1 with TRBJ2-3; D possibly corresponds to TRBD2 (5 bases). CDR3 length: 15 residues. Germline V gene data show CDR1 as MNHNS and CDR2 as SASEGT. V was shortened by 7 bases and J by 6 bases, with 20 bases between the two germline ends. Here the CDR3 reads CASTNPFTSYDTQYF. The CDR3 coding sequence is TGTGCCAGCACGAACCCCTTTACTAGTTATGATACGCAGTATTTT.